This T cell receptor (beta chain) originates from a study of blood T cell repertoires in COVID-19. Study background: The study drew acute and convalescent COVID-19 samples from the United States, Italy and Spain. Sample material is recorded as cDNA or gDNA derived from T cells, B-cell-depleted T cells, or PBMCs.

The CDR3 extends over 12 amino acids. V was shortened by 4 bases and J by 3 bases, with 4 bases between the two germline ends. As handled by the study authors: The authors estimated nucleated cell counts from reference gene primer amplification. Produced via immunoSEQ multiplex PCR; TCRdb's table is partial and in-frame only. That table gives V, J and clone size, and the DNA gave D and trimming. Of about 220,000 clones listed, approximately 81% were seen once; the top ten hold over 2.5%. The source of this sequence is a man in his forties or fifties who had recovered from COVID-19. The chain combines TRBV12-3 or TRBV12-4 with TRBJ1-5; D call uncertain. Source material: peripheral blood. CDR3 DNA sequence: TGTGCCAGCAGTTCCCACAATCAGCCCCAGCATTTT. Its translation: CASSSHNQPQHF.